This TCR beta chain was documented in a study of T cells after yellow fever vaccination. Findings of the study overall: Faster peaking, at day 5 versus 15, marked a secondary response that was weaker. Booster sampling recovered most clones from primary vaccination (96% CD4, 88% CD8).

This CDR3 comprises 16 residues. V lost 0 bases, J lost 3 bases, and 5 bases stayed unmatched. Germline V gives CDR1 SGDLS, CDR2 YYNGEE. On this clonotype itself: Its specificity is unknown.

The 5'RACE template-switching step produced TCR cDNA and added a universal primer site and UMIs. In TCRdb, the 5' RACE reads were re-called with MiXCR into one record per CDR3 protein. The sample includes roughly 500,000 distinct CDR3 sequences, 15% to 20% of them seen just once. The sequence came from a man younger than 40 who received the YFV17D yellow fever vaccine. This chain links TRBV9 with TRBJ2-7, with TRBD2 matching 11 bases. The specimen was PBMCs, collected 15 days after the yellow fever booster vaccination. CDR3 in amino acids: CASSVAPGTSGYEQYF. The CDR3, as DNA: TGTGCCAGCAGCGTAGCGCCCGGGACTAGCGGCTACGAGCAGTACTTC.